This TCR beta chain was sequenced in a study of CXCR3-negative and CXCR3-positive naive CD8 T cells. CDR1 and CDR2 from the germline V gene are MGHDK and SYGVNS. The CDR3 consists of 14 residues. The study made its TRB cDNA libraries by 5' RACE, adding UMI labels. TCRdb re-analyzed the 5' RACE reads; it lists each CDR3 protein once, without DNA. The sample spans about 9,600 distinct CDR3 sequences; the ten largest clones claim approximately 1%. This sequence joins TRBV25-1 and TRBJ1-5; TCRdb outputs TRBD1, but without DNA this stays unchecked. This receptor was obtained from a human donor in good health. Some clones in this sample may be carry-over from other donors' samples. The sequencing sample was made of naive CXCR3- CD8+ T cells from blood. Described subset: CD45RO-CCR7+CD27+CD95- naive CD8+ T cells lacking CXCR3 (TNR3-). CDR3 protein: CASSPTGGSQPQHF.